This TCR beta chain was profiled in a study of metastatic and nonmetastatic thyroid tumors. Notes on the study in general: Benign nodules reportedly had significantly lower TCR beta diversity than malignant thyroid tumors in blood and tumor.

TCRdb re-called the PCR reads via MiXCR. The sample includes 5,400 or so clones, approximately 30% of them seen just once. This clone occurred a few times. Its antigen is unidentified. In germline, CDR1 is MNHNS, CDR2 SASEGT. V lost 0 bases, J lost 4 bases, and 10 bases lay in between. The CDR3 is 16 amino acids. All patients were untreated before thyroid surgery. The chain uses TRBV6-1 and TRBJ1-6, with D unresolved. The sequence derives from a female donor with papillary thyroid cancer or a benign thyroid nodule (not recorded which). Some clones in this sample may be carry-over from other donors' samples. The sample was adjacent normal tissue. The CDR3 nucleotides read TGTGCCAGCAGTGAAGCGCGGAGAGGTTATAATTCACCCCTCCACTTT. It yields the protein CASSEARRGYNSPLHF.